Presented here are 8 T cell receptor beta chains from one specimen sequenced in a study of OX40 agonist ivuxolimab in advanced cancers. The assay was immunoSEQ multiplex PCR, and TCRdb's table has in-frame clones only and misses some. The sample lists over 80,000 clones; roughly nine tenths were seen once. Source: CD4+ or CD8+ T cells sorted from blood, taken in a trial of the OX40 agonist ivuxolimab. These receptors were obtained from an adult with an advanced solid tumor such as melanoma, head and neck, liver or kidney cancer.

The rearrangement joins TRBV5-4 to TRBJ1-1; D uncertain. V was pared by 1 base and J by 0 bases, with 4 bases between. The CDR3 spans 13 residues. The germline CDR1 and CDR2 sequences are SGHNT and YYREEE (reference sequence). The CDR3 DNA is TGTGCCAGCAGCTTGACCGTGAACACTGAAGCTTTCTTT. This sequence encodes CASSLTVNTEAFF.

This clone appeared a single time. J is TRBJ2-4 and V is TRBV11-1; perhaps TRBD1 as D (6 bases). The CDR3 covers 17 residues. Germline V gives CDR1 SGHAT, CDR2 FQDESV (reference sequence). V was pared by 1 base and J by 0 bases, with 13 bases between. CDR3 nucleotides: TGTGCCAGCAGCTTAGTGGGTCAGGGGCTAGCCAAAAACATTCAGTACTTC. Amino acid sequence: CASSLVGQGLAKNIQYF.

The chain uses TRBV27 and TRBJ2-3; no reliable D call. V was cut by 0 bases and J by 0 bases, with 7 bases left in between. The CDR3 totals 15 residues. Germline lookup yields CDR1 MNHEY and CDR2 SMNVEV (reference sequence). CDR3 sequence: CASSLSITSTDTQYF. Written as DNA, the CDR3 is TGTGCCAGCAGTTTATCTATTACTAGCACAGATACGCAGTATTTT.

The CDR3 here is CASSYTPGGGNTIYF. The DNA of the CDR3 is TGTGCCAGTAGTTATACCCCAGGGGGAGGAAACACCATATATTTT. The chain joins TRBV19 to TRBJ1-3; 7 bases align to TRBD1. The CDR3 contains 15 residues. CDR1 is LNHDA, CDR2 SQIVND, per germline (reference sequence). Trimming at V came to 5 bases and at J to 4 bases, leaving 8 bases not matched to a gene. The whole variable domain, filled in from reference TRBV19 and TRBJ1-3, reads DGGITQSPKYLFRKEGQNVTLSCEQNLNHDAMYWYRQDPGQGLRLIYYSQIVNDFQKGDIAEGYSVSREKKESFPLTVTSAQKNPTAFYLCASSYTPGGGNTIYFGEGSWLTVV.

J is TRBJ1-1 and V is TRBV19, with unresolved D. The V end was cut by 5 bases, the J end by 2 bases, with 9 bases between. CDR3 length equals 13 residues. Germline CDR1 reads LNHDA; CDR2 reads SQIVND (reference sequence). The chain's CDR3 is CASSASYNTEAFF. CDR3 nucleotides: TGTGCCAGTAGTGCCAGCTACAACACTGAAGCTTTCTTT.

V usage is TRBV11-3 and J usage is TRBJ2-5; D remains unclear. CDR3 length: 11 amino acids. Germline assignment: CDR1 SGHNT and CDR2 YENEEA. With 4 bases removed from V and 5 bases from J, the gap between germline ends came to 5 bases. CDR3 DNA sequence: TGTGCCAGCAGCTCGGTGGAGACCCAGTACTTC. Translated: CASSSVETQYF.

With respect to this clone: Other DNA sequences of this sample code for an identical CDR3. V is TRBV7-3 and J is TRBJ1-1, with D possibly matching TRBD1 (5 bases). Germline V CDR1 and CDR2: SGHTA, FQGTGA. The CDR3 runs 13 residues. V was shortened by 5 bases and J by 2 bases, with 9 bases between the two germline ends. CDR3: CASSLTVNTEAFF. CDR3 bases: TGTGCCAGCAGCCTGACAGTTAACACTGAAGCTTTCTTT.

The V call is TRBV5-1, the J call TRBJ2-1; 13 bases match TRBD2. With 4 bases clipped from V and 11 bases from J, the junction kept 18 bases outside the gene matches. Germline V gene sequence: CDR1 SGHRS, CDR2 YFSETQ. This CDR3 contains 18 residues. The CDR3 reads CASSPTPRLAGGGEQQFF. The CDR3, as DNA: TGCGCCAGCAGCCCGACCCCTAGACTAGCGGGGGGAGGGGAGCAGCAGTTCTTC.